These T cell receptor beta chains were read from a single sample in a study of untreated major depressive disorder. The repertoire was sequenced with immunoSEQ multiplex PCR; TCRdb's copy has only in-frame clones and lacks some. The sample lists over 20,000 clones, around 87% occurring once. Material for sequencing was CD4+ T cells from PBMCs. These receptors were taken from a woman aged 25 to 39 in good health. The CDR3 runs from the conserved cysteine through the conserved F or W. The D gene is left open where the match is weak. Size is omitted from some rows. Given values are once, few, many or a class for expanded clones.

TRBJ2-7	NA	TRBD1	TRBV27	TGTGCCAGCAACCAGGACAGGGGCGTATTCGAGCAGTACTTC	CASNQDRGVFEQYF
TRBJ2-7	once	TRBD1	TRBV5-6	TGTGCCAGCAGCTTGGCGGGGGACAGGGGTTTGCACGAGCAGTACTTC	CASSLAGDRGLHEQYF
TRBJ2-3	NA	NA	TRBV19	TGTGCCAGTAGTATCGGGTCCTTGGGGACAGATACGCAGTATTTT	CASSIGSLGTDTQYF
TRBJ2-3	NA	NA	TRBV27	TGTGCCAGCAGTTTCGGGGGAAAAGATACGCAGTATTTT	CASSFGGKDTQYF
TRBJ1-6	NA	NA	TRBV28	TGTGCCAGCAGTTTTCAGAATTCACCCCTCCACTTT	CASSFQNSPLHF
TRBJ2-1	NA	NA	TRBV7-2	TGTGCCAGCAGCTTAATGGGCCAGGTGATTGTAGGGGAGCAGTTCTTC	CASSLMGQVIVGEQFF
TRBJ2-5	NA	TRBD1	TRBV5-1	TGCGCCAGCAGCGCATCGACAGGGGGCGGGGAGACCCAGTACTTC	CASSASTGGGETQYF
TRBJ2-3	NA	TRBD1	TRBV29-1	TGCAGCGTTGAAGGAGGGGGCACAAGCACAGATACGCAGTATTTT	CSVEGGGTSTDTQYF
TRBJ1-2	once	NA	TRBV6-5	TGTGCCAGCGGGGGGGGCTATGGCTACACCTTC	CASGGGYGYTF
TRBJ1-5	once	TRBD1	TRBV7-2	TGTGCCAGCAGCCTTGTCGGACAGGACAATCAGCCCCAGCATTTT	CASSLVGQDNQPQHF
TRBJ2-5	NA	NA	TRBV4-3	TGCGCCAGCAGCCAAGATCCGGGGAAGTATAGGACCCAGTACTTC	CASSQDPGKYRTQYF
TRBJ2-7	NA	NA	TRBV18	TGTGCCAGCTCACCATTTGGTCAGACGAGCTCCTACGAGCAGTACTTC	CASSPFGQTSSYEQYF
TRBJ2-1	NA	TRBD2	TRBV11-2	TGTGCCAGCAGCATAGGAGGAGCGGGGGCCCATTCCTACAATGAGCAGTTCTTC	CASSIGGAGAHSYNEQFF
TRBJ2-5	NA	TRBD1	TRBV27	TGTGCCAGCAGTTTATTCCGGGACAGGGGGTTTGAGACCCAGTACTTC	CASSLFRDRGFETQYF
TRBJ2-7	once	NA	TRBV28	TGTGCCAGCAGTTTTCTCCGGGTACTCCACGAGCAGTACTTC	CASSFLRVLHEQYF
TRBJ1-5	NA	NA	TRBV2	TGTGCCAGCAGTGGGGTACTTAGCAATCAGCCCCAGCATTTT	CASSGVLSNQPQHF
TRBJ1-1	NA	NA	TRBV29-1	TGCAGCGTTGAGGCGGGAACTGAAGCTTTCTTT	CSVEAGTEAFF
TRBJ2-5	NA	NA	TRBV6-5	TGTGCCAGCAGTTACTCCTCTTACAGTAACCAAGAGACCCAGTACTTC	CASSYSSYSNQETQYF
TRBJ1-5	few	NA	TRBV6-1	TGTGCCAGCAGTGAACTGGGGCATGGACAGCCCCAGCATTTT	CASSELGHGQPQHF
TRBJ2-2	NA	TRBD2	TRBV5-4	TGTGCCAGCAAAGGGACTAGCGGGGGGCCGAACACCGGGGAGCTGTTTTTT	CASKGTSGGPNTGELFF
TRBJ1-5	NA	NA	TRBV4-1	TGCGCCAGCAGCCAAGGTGGGAATCCTAGCAATCAGCCCCAGCATTTT	CASSQGGNPSNQPQHF
TRBJ1-5	once	NA	TRBV28	TGTGCCAGCAATAGGGGGTATCAGCCCCAGCATTTT	CASNRGYQPQHF
TRBJ2-5	NA	NA	TRBV18	TGTGCCAGCTCACCCGCGGAAGAGACCCAGTACTTC	CASSPAEETQYF
TRBJ2-3	NA	TRBD2	TRBV25-1	TGTGCCAGCAGTGAGGCTAGCGGGTCTTTAGATACGCAGTATTTT	CASSEASGSLDTQYF
TRBJ1-3	NA	NA	TRBV10-3	TGTGCCACCACGGACAGCTCCTCTGGAAACACCATATATTTT	CATTDSSSGNTIYF
TRBJ1-4	NA	TRBD1	TRBV9	TGTGCCAGCAGCGTGGGACAGGAGAATGAAAAACTGTTTTTT	CASSVGQENEKLFF
TRBJ1-1	NA	NA	TRBV30	TGTGCCTGGAGTTTTGGGCGTTTGAACACTGAAGCTTTCTTT	CAWSFGRLNTEAFF
TRBJ2-5	NA	TRBD1	TRBV7-2	TGTGCCAGCAGCTTACCCGGGACAGGGGTAGGGTTTGGTGAGACCCAGTACTTC	CASSLPGTGVGFGETQYF
TRBJ1-5	NA	NA	TRBV28	TGTGCCAGCAGCGTCCCTCATAGCGGGCAGCAGCCCCAGCATTTT	CASSVPHSGQQPQHF
TRBJ1-2	NA	NA	TRBV2	TGTGCCAGCAGCGAGACAGGATATGGCTACACCTTC	CASSETGYGYTF
TRBJ2-5	NA	NA	TRBV7-7	TGTGCTAGCAGCTTACTTGGCCCTGGGGAGACCCAGTACTTC	CASSLLGPGETQYF
TRBJ1-2	NA	NA	TRBV19	TGTGCCAGTAGTATAAAAATCGGGGACAACTATGGCTACACCTTC	CASSIKIGDNYGYTF
TRBJ1-3	once	TRBD1	TRBV10-3	TGTGCCATCGGACAGGGGGCCCCTTTCTCTGGAAACACCATATATTTT	CAIGQGAPFSGNTIYF
TRBJ1-1	NA	TRBD1	TRBV7-2	TGTGCCAGCAGCCGACAGGGTAGCACTGAAGCTTTCTTT	CASSRQGSTEAFF
TRBJ2-5	NA	NA	TRBV30	TGTGCCTGGAGTGTAAGGCCAGCAGAGACCCAGTACTTC	CAWSVRPAETQYF
TRBJ1-1	NA	NA	TRBV20-1	TGCAGTGGCAGGAGAAACACTGAAGCTTTCTTT	CSGRRNTEAFF
TRBJ1-6	NA	NA	TRBV10-3	TGTGCCATCAGTGAGCAAGGTGGGGGCAATTCACCCCTCCACTTT	CAISEQGGGNSPLHF
TRBJ1-5	NA	NA	TRBV7-2	TGTGCCAGCAGCCCTAGCTTGGAGGGGAAGCAGCCCCAGCATTTT	CASSPSLEGKQPQHF
TRBJ1-2	NA	TRBD1	TRBV5-4	TGTGCCAGCAGCCCGCAGGACAGGGCCTCATCTAACTATGGCTACACCTTC	CASSPQDRASSNYGYTF
TRBJ1-4	few	NA	TRBV19	TGTGCCAGTAGCCCTCGGGGGCTGGGTGAAAAACTGTTTTTT	CASSPRGLGEKLFF
TRBJ1-4	NA	NA	TRBV9	TGTGCCAGCAGCCCCCAAACAGGGTTTAATGAAAAACTGTTTTTT	CASSPQTGFNEKLFF
TRBJ1-6	NA	TRBD1	TRBV4-2	TGTGCCAGCAGCCAAGTCGTAGACAGGGGATCGCAATCACCCCTCCACTTT	CASSQVVDRGSQSPLHF
TRBJ1-2	NA	TRBD1	TRBV6-6	TGTGCCAGCAGTCCCGGGACAGTCAACTATGGCTACACCTTC	CASSPGTVNYGYTF
TRBJ1-1	NA	NA	TRBV7-2	TGTGCCAGCAGCTTATCATCGTACACTGAAGCTTTCTTT	CASSLSSYTEAFF
TRBJ2-7	NA	NA	TRBV5-4	TGTGCCAGCAGTCTAGACCCCGATACCCTCTACGAGCAGTACTTC	CASSLDPDTLYEQYF
TRBJ1-6	NA	NA	TRBV13	TGTGCCAGCACCGCACGCGGGAGGGGGGACAATAATTCACCCCTCCACTTT	CASTARGRGDNNSPLHF
TRBJ2-2	once	NA	TRBV27	TGTGCCAGCAGTTTAGAGGGGTGGGGGGAGCTGTTTTTT	CASSLEGWGELFF
TRBJ2-1	few	TRBD2	TRBV5-1	TGCGCCAGCAGCAGAGGGACTAGCGGCTACAATGAGCAGTTCTTC	CASSRGTSGYNEQFF
TRBJ2-3	NA	TRBD1	TRBV29-1	TGCAGCGTAGCCTCGACAGGGGCCCCCACAGATACGCAGTATTTT	CSVASTGAPTDTQYF
TRBJ1-5	NA	NA	TRBV25-1	TGTGCCAGCAGTGAGACAGGCAATAGCAATCAGCCCCAGCATTTT	CASSETGNSNQPQHF
TRBJ1-1	once	TRBD1	TRBV10-3	TGTGCCATCAGTGCGTCACTTGGGACAGGGGAGTTTGTAGCTTTCTTT	CAISASLGTGEFVAFF
TRBJ2-3	NA	TRBD2	TRBV7-2	TGTGCCAGCAGCTCTTATAGCGGGGGTACAGATACGCAGTATTTT	CASSSYSGGTDTQYF